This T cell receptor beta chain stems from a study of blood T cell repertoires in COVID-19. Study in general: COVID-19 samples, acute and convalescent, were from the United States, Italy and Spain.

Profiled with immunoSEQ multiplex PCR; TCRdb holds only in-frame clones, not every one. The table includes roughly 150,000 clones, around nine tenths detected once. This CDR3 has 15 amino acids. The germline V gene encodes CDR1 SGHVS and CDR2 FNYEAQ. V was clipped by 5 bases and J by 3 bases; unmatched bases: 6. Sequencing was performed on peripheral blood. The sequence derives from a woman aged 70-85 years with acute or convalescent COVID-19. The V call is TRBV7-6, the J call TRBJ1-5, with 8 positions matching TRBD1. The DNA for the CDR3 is TGTGCCAGCAGCCTCCGGACAGGGTTCAATCAGCCCCAGCATTTT. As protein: CASSLRTGFNQPQHF.